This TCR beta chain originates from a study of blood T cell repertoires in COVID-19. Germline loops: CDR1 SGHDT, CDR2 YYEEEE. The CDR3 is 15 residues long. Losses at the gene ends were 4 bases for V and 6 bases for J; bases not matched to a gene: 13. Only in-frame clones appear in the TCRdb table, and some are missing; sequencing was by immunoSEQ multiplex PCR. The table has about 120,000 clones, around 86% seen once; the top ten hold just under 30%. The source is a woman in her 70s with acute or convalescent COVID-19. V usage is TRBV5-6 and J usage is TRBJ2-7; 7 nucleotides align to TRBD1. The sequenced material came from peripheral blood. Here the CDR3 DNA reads TGTGCCAGCAGCGTCCTGGGACAGTGGGTCGGCGAGCAGTACTTC. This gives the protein CASSVLGQWVGEQYF. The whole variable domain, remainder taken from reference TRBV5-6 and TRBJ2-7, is DAGVTQSPTHLIKTRGQQVTLRCSPKSGHDTVSWYQQALGQGPQFIFQYYEEEERQRGNFPDRFSGHQFPNYSSELNVNALLLGDSALYLCASSVLGQWVGEQYFGPGTRLTVT.